Below, 32 T cell receptor beta chains from the same sample are listed, as sequenced in a study of T cell repertoires in cytomegalovirus infection. Antigens for these TCRs are unknown. Each CDR3 protein gets one entry after TCRdb re-called the reads with MiXCR. Altogether approximately 600,000 distinct CDR3 sequences are present, roughly 42% being singletons, with the ten largest covering 48%. The source material was cultured PBMCs, sampled from culture after CMV antigen stimulation. These receptors were taken from a human donor in good health (CMV status not recorded). Some clones in this sample may be carry-over from other donors' samples.

This clonotype was observed a few times. V is TRBV7-9 and J is TRBJ1-1, with D tentatively TRBD1 (5 bases). The germline gives CDR1 SEHNR, CDR2 FQNEAQ (reference sequence). The germline V and J ends were trimmed by 7 bases and 3 bases, with 9 bases remaining between them. The CDR3 is 12 residues long. The CDR3 here is CASTWGDTEAFF. CDR3 nucleotide sequence: TGTGCCAGCACCTGGGGGGACACTGAAGCTTTCTTT.

This clonotype was recorded only once. A clone one base away is much larger, so this may be a read error. V usage is TRBV7-2 and J usage is TRBJ2-3; D call uncertain. The DNA end favors TRBJ1-5, so the J call may be wrong. CDR1 and CDR2 (germline): SGHTA, FQGNSA. CDR3 length: 18 amino acids. The CDR3 nucleotides are TGTGCCAGCAGCTTGGAGCGACTAGCGGGAGGGAGCGCAGATACGCAGCATTTT. It yields the protein CASSLERLAGGSADTQHF.

CDR3 in DNA: TGCAGTGCTACGTCGTGGGAGGGTTCCTCCTACAATGAGCAGTTCTTC. Its protein is CSATSWEGSSYNEQFF. The V and J genes are TRBV20-1 and TRBJ2-1, with 7 bases lining up with TRBD2. From germline, CDR1 is DFQATT and CDR2 SNEGSKA (reference sequence). V trimming: 4 bases; J trimming: 0 bases; junction bases outside the gene matches: 9. This CDR3 contains 16 residues.

The J gene is TRBJ2-1, the V gene TRBV4-1, with D perhaps TRBD1 (6 bases). CDR3 size: 17 residues. Germline V lookup: CDR1 MGHRA, CDR2 YSYEKL. V lost 4 bases and J lost 5, with 21 bases in between. CDR3 amino acids: CASSPSLTGRLNNEQFF. CDR3 DNA sequence: TGCGCCAGCAGCCCATCATTGACAGGTAGACTAAACAATGAGCAGTTCTTC.

This clonotype was detected only a few times. V gene TRBV12-5 combines with J gene TRBJ2-7, with D perhaps TRBD1 (5 bases). The CDR3 extends over 14 amino acids. The germline CDR1 and CDR2 sequences are LGHNT and FRNRAP. The V end was cut by 6 bases, the J end by 4 bases, with 16 bases between. This CDR3 is CASGTAGKWYEQYF. The CDR3 region has the DNA TGTGCTAGTGGCACAGCAGGGAAATGGTACGAGCAGTACTTC. Full variable domain (remainder filled in from reference TRBV12-5 and TRBJ2-7): DARVTQTPRHKVTEMGQEVTMRCQPILGHNTVFWYRQTMMQGLELLAYFRNRAPLDDSGMPKDRFSAEMPDATLATLKIQPSEPRDSAVYFCASGTAGKWYEQYFGPGTRLTVT.

This chain links TRBV6-1 with TRBJ1-2; D remains ambiguous. Germline assignment: CDR1 MNHNS and CDR2 SASEGT. The ends were cut back, 7 bases at V and 0 bases at J, with 15 bases in the middle. The CDR3 has 15 amino acids. In nucleotides, the CDR3 is TGTGCCAGCACCGTCCTACAAACCGCTAACTATGGCTACACCTTC. Translating it yields CASTVLQTANYGYTF.

This clonotype has more than one count but fewer than ten. The CDR3 region has the DNA TGTGCCACCTGTCCCGGGGGGACAGACCAAGAGACCCAGTACTTC. This gives the protein CATCPGGTDQETQYF. The chain joins TRBV10-3 to TRBJ2-5; D might be TRBD1 or TRBD2, each matching 7 bases. The CDR3 sequence is 15 residues long. Per germline, CDR1 ENHRY and CDR2 SYGVKD. V lost 10 bases and J 0 bases, leaving 18 bases between the germline ends.

In its sample, this clonotype was seen once. V is TRBV24-1 and J is TRBJ2-1; maybe TRBD1 (6 bases). V dropped 8 bases and J dropped 8 bases, with 12 bases sitting between them. The CDR3 covers 12 residues. Germline V gene sequence: CDR1 KGHDR, CDR2 SFDVKD. The CDR3 DNA follows: TGTGCCACCAACAGTAAGGGGGATGAGCAGTTCTTC. Residues: CATNSKGDEQFF.

The V gene is TRBV6-1, the J gene TRBJ2-2; no clear D gene. V was trimmed by 6 bases and J by 1 base, leaving 6 bases between them. The CDR3 consists of 13 residues. CDR1 and CDR2 (germline): MNHNS, SASEGT. CDR3 in DNA: TGTGCCAGCAGGACGGGGAACACCGGGGAGCTGTTTTTT. It yields the protein CASRTGNTGELFF.

This clonotype was observed at least ten times. The gene calls are TRBV7-2 and TRBJ1-5; 7 bases are a match to TRBD1. J lost 4 bases, V lost 6 bases, and 9 bases had no gene match. This CDR3 has 15 residues. Germline CDR1 reads SGHTA; CDR2 reads FQGNSA. The CDR3 spells CASSYATGVNQPQHF. The CDR3 DNA follows: TGTGCCAGCAGTTACGCCACAGGGGTAAATCAGCCCCAGCATTTT.

This clonotype was detected ten times or more. The rearrangement uses TRBV7-2 and TRBJ2-7, with D unresolved. V was pared by 1 base and J by 1 base, with 8 bases between. This CDR3 comprises 14 residues. Germline CDR1 reads SGHTA; CDR2 reads FQGNSA. CDR3 sequence: CASSLGVGSYEQYF. In nucleotides, the CDR3 is TGTGCCAGCAGCTTAGGGGTGGGATCCTACGAGCAGTACTTC.

The chain is built from TRBV7-2 and TRBJ2-1, with D possibly being TRBD1 (6 bases). Deletions cut 2 bases from V and 5 bases from J, with 13 bases between. The CDR3 consists of 15 residues. From germline, CDR1 is SGHTA and CDR2 FQGNSA. The CDR3 spells CASSLRTAYDNEQFF. The CDR3 nucleotides are TGTGCCAGCAGCTTAAGGACAGCCTACGACAATGAGCAGTTCTTC.

The chain joins TRBV24-1 to TRBJ2-2, with 13 nucleotides matching TRBD2. The CDR3 runs to 18 residues. Germline assignment: CDR1 KGHDR and CDR2 SFDVKD. After removal of 2 bases from V and 0 bases from J, the junction contained 2 bases not matched to a gene. The chain's CDR3 is CATSDSGLAGANTGELFF. CDR3 coding DNA: TGTGCCACCAGTGATTCTGGACTAGCGGGGGCGAACACCGGGGAGCTGTTTTTT.

This clonotype has just a few counts. V is TRBV7-8 and J is TRBJ2-4; D is uncertain. Germline CDR1 is SGHVS and CDR2 is FQNEAQ. The CDR3 is made up of 11 amino acids. Trimming took 2 bases from V and 7 from J, leaving 3 bases between them. As DNA, the CDR3 is TGTGCCAGCAGCTTAACGAACATTCAGTACTTC. Amino acids: CASSLTNIQYF.

This clonotype was observed a handful of times. The chain joins TRBV6-2 or TRBV6-3 to TRBJ2-1, with 10 bases matching TRBD2. CDR1 is MNHEY, CDR2 SVGEGT, per germline. The CDR3 extends over 15 amino acids. The trim removed 2 bases at V and 7 bases at J, leaving 5 bases unmatched. CDR3 DNA: TGTGCCAGCAGTTACACACAGCGGGAGGGTAATGAGCAGTTCTTC. It translates to CASSYTQREGNEQFF.

The chain uses TRBV6-2 or TRBV6-3 and TRBJ1-4, with D hard to call. The CDR3 loop spans 13 amino acids. With 6 bases removed from V and 7 bases from J, the gap between germline ends came to 12 bases. Germline V gives CDR1 MNHEY, CDR2 SVGEGT. This CDR3 reads CASRLAGSEKLFF. CDR3 nucleotide sequence: TGTGCCAGCAGGCTCGCGGGGAGTGAAAAACTGTTTTTT.

The table lists this clonotype with a few counts. Because it lacks the conserved phenylalanine or tryptophan at the end, this CDR3 is likely a read error. No DNA is shown, since the ends of the CDR3 on it are uncertain; the CDR3 is the one TCRdb lists. This chain joins TRBV30 and TRBJ2-3; TRBD2 was called by the table and not checked on the DNA. Termini included, the CDR3 measures 11 amino acids. CDR1 and CDR2 from the germline V gene are GTSNPN and SVGIG (reference sequence). CDR3 residues: CAWSLLGDLIV.

This rearrangement joins TRBV7-8 to TRBJ2-1; tentatively, D is TRBD1 (5 bases). Germline values: CDR1 SGHVS, CDR2 FQNEAQ. The ends were cut back, 0 bases at V and 3 bases at J, with 9 bases in the middle. The CDR3 runs 15 residues. The CDR3 protein is CASSLALTVYNEQFF. CDR3 coding DNA: TGTGCCAGCAGCTTAGCGCTGACAGTCTACAATGAGCAGTTCTTC.

This clonotype came up a few times. The chain links TRBV5-6 to TRBJ2-3; 10 positions match TRBD2. The V and J ends lost 4 bases and 4 bases, in that order; junction bases with no gene match: 6. From germline, CDR1 is SGHDT and CDR2 YYEEEE. The CDR3 contains 15 residues. This CDR3 reads CASSLLAGASDTQYF. For the CDR3, the DNA is TGTGCCAGCAGCCTGCTAGCGGGAGCATCAGATACGCAGTATTTT.

A single count supports this clonotype. CDR3 sequence reads: CAISELSDEQYF. The DNA of the CDR3 is TGTGCCATCAGTGAGTTGAGCGACGAGCAGTACTTC. The chain has TRBV10-3 and TRBJ2-7; D not resolved. V was cut by 1 base and J by 5 bases, with 6 bases left in between. Germline assignment: CDR1 ENHRY and CDR2 SYGVKD. The length of the CDR3 is 12 residues.

This rearrangement joins TRBV7-2 to TRBJ2-2, with 11 positions matching TRBD2. Trimming removed 5 bases from V and 6 bases from J; junction bases left unmatched: 5. The V gene's germline CDR1 is SGHTA and CDR2 FQGNSA. This CDR3 is built from 15 residues. The DNA for the CDR3 is TGTGCCAGCAGCCGAACTAGCGGGGGTTCCGGGGAGCTGTTTTTT. As protein: CASSRTSGGSGELFF. Supplemented by reference TRBV7-2 and TRBJ2-2, the full variable domain reads GAGVSQSPSNKVTEKGKDVELRCDPISGHTALYWYRQSLGQGLEFLIYFQGNSAPDKSGLPSDRFSAERTGGSVSTLTIQRTQQEDSAVYLCASSRTSGGSGELFFGEGSRLTVL.

Points on this clonotype: This may arise from a read error, as a much more abundant clone is one base away. The genes are TRBV7-9 and TRBJ2-1; D gene ambiguous. The CDR3 runs 16 residues. Per the germline V gene, CDR1 is SEHNR and CDR2 is FQNEAQ (reference sequence). The CDR3 sequence: CASSLRPRSSYNDQFF. The CDR3 DNA sequence: TGTGCCAGCAGCTTAAGACCCAGGAGCTCCTACAATGATCAGTTCTTC. The whole variable domain, filled in from reference TRBV7-9 and TRBJ2-1, reads DTGVSQNPRHKITKRGQNVTFRCDPISEHNRLYWYRQTLGQGPEFLTYFQNEAQLEKSRLLSDRFSAERPKGSFSTLEIQRTEQGDSAMYLCASSLRPRSSYNDQFFGPGTRLTVL.

This clonotype occurred a few times. The chain has TRBV10-3 and TRBJ2-1, with unresolved D. CDR3 length: 15 residues. Trimming removed 1 base from V and 6 bases from J, with 13 bases in between. The germline gives CDR1 ENHRY, CDR2 SYGVKD. CDR3 in DNA: TGTGCCATCAGTGAGTTCGGAGAAGACCCCAATGAGCAGTTCTTC. It encodes CAISEFGEDPNEQFF.

The V and J genes are TRBV4-1 and TRBJ2-3; perhaps TRBD2 as D (6 bases). Germline V CDR1 and CDR2: MGHRA, YSYEKL. The length of the CDR3 is 16 residues. Trimming removed 1 base from V and 1 base from J, with 12 bases in between. For the CDR3, the DNA is TGCGCCAGCAGCCAAGGCGGGGCGATGGGCACAGATACGCAGTATTTT. Residues: CASSQGGAMGTDTQYF.

This clonotype came up a few times. This rearrangement joins TRBV28 to TRBJ1-1, with TRBD1 identical over 9 bases. In germline, CDR1 is MDHEN, CDR2 SYDVKM. This CDR3 comprises 15 residues. J gave up 5 bases and V 5 bases, and 9 bases lay outside the gene matches. The CDR3 loop reads CASSPQGQGTTEAFF. CDR3 in DNA: TGTGCCAGCAGTCCTCAGGGACAGGGAACGACTGAAGCTTTCTTT.

This chain links TRBV12-3 or TRBV12-4 with TRBJ2-4; the match to TRBD2 covers 7 bases. The junction had 8 bases not matched to a gene; V was cut back by 3 bases and J by 0 bases. This CDR3 contains 17 residues. CDR3 in amino acids: CASSFSVGGPAKNIQYF. CDR3 coding DNA: TGTGCCAGCAGTTTTTCGGTGGGAGGGCCAGCCAAAAACATTCAGTACTTC.

The rearrangement links TRBV6-1 to TRBJ1-4; TRBD1 aligns across 7 bases. The CDR3 contains 17 residues. In germline, CDR1 is MNHNS, CDR2 SASEGT. After removal of 6 bases from V and 8 bases from J, the junction contained 18 bases not matched to a gene. The CDR3 sequence: CASSHLPGQVLGEKLFF. In nucleotides, the CDR3 is TGTGCCAGCAGCCACCTCCCCGGACAGGTACTTGGAGAAAAACTGTTTTTT.

The chain is built from TRBV19 and TRBJ1-4; tentative D call: TRBD1 (5 bases). CDR1 LNHDA and CDR2 SQIVND come from the germline V gene (reference sequence). The CDR3 sequence is 15 residues long. V lost 6 bases and J lost 2, with 13 bases in between. CDR3 nucleotide sequence: TGTGCCAGTAGCGCGACAGTGGCGACTAATGAAAAACTGTTTTTT. This encodes CASSATVATNEKLFF.

The CDR3 DNA sequence: TGTGCCAGCAGTTCTGAGGCTAGCACAGATACGCAGTATTTT. Protein: CASSSEASTDTQYF. The chain recombines TRBV12-3 or TRBV12-4 with TRBJ2-3; D is uncertain. V was trimmed by 4 bases and J by 0 bases, leaving 8 bases between them. This CDR3 has 14 amino acids.

This clonotype was seen a single time. The chain has TRBV28 and TRBJ2-3; D is undetermined. Germline CDR1 MDHEN, CDR2 SYDVKM. The length of the CDR3 is 13 residues. V was cut by 3 bases and J by 4 bases, with 8 bases left in between. CDR3 sequence (DNA): TGTGCCAGCAGTTTCCTCCTCTCAGATACGCAGTATTTT. Translation: CASSFLLSDTQYF.

This clonotype turned up a few times. The chain has TRBV20-1 and TRBJ1-4; D is perhaps TRBD1 (5 bases). The CDR3 loop spans 14 amino acids. Trimming pared 5 bases from V and 5 bases from J, leaving 15 bases between. Germline V gene data show CDR1 as DFQATT and CDR2 as SNEGSKA (reference sequence). The CDR3 sequence: CSARDGGENEKLFF. The CDR3 bases are TGCAGTGCTCGGGACGGGGGGGAGAATGAAAAACTGTTTTTT.

This clonotype was found a few times. V usage is TRBV28 and J usage is TRBJ1-6, with 7 positions matching TRBD1. Germline lookup yields CDR1 MDHEN and CDR2 SYDVKM. This CDR3 contains 16 residues. The junction had 11 bases not matched to a gene; V was cut back by 6 bases and J by 6 bases. DNA for the CDR3: TGTGCCAGCAGCTCCCAGCCGGGACAGTCTAATTCACCCCTCCACTTT. It yields the protein CASSSQPGQSNSPLHF.